This section outlines one TCR beta chain sequence together with its context. The antigen is undetermined. This CDR3 is 15 amino acids long. Germline CDR1 and CDR2: LGHNA and YNFKEQ. V was pared by 4 bases and J by 0 bases, with 10 bases between. The sample is drawn from a study of T cell responses to AZD1222 COVID-19 vaccine. Study-wide results and caveats: Without day 14 samples, only post-peak T cell repertoires were studied. Only 6 or 7 AZD1222 recipients tested seropositive at baseline.

The table came from immunoSEQ multiplex PCR; TCRdb's copy has only in-frame clones and leaves some out. Altogether over 85,000 clones are present, approximately 81% being singletons, with the ten largest covering over 15%. The source of this sequence is an adult in good health. The chain carries TRBV4-2 and TRBJ1-3; D is unclear. Sequences were derived from peripheral blood, sampled on day 0 of AZD1222 vaccination. This chain's CDR3 is CASSPATPSGNTIYF. The CDR3 DNA is TGTGCCAGCAGCCCCGCGACGCCCTCTGGAAACACCATATATTTT.